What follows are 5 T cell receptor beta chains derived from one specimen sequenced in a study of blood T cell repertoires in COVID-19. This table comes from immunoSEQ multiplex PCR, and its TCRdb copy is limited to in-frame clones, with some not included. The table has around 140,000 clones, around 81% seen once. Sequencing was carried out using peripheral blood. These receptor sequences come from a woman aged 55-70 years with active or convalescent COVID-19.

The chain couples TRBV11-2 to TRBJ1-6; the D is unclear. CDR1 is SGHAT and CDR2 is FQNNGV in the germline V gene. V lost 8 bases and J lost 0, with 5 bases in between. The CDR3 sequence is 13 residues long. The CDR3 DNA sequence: TGTGCCAGCGGGAGCTCCTATAATTCACCCCTCCACTTT. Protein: CASGSSYNSPLHF.

CDR3: CASIQSGQGNQPQHF. In nucleotides, the CDR3 is TGCGCCAGCATTCAGTCGGGACAGGGTAATCAGCCCCAGCATTTT. J is TRBJ1-5 and V is TRBV10-2; TRBD1 matches at 9 bases. V gave up 7 bases and J gave up 4 bases; unmatched junction bases: 8. Germline V gene data show CDR1 as WSHSY and CDR2 as SAAADI. The CDR3 runs to 15 residues.

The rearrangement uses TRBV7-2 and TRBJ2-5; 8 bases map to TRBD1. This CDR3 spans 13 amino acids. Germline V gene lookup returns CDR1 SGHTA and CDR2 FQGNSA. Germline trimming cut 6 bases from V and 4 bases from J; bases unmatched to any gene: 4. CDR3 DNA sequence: TGTGCCAGCAGGACAGGGGTATCAGAGACCCAGTACTTC. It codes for CASRTGVSETQYF. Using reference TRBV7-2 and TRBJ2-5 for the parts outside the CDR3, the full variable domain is GAGVSQSPSNKVTEKGKDVELRCDPISGHTALYWYRQSLGQGLEFLIYFQGNSAPDKSGLPSDRFSAERTGGSVSTLTIQRTQQEDSAVYLCASRTGVSETQYFGPGTRLLVL.

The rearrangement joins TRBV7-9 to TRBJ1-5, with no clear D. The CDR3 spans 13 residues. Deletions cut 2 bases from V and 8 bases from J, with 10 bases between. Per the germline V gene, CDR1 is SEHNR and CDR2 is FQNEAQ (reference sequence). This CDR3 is CASSLPGSEPQHF. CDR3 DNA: TGTGCCAGCAGCTTACCGGGGAGTGAGCCCCAGCATTTT.

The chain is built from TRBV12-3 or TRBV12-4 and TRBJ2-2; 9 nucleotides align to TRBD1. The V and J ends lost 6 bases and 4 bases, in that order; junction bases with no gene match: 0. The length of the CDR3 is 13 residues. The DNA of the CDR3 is TGTGCCAGCAGGGGACAGGGCACCGGGGAGCTGTTTTTT. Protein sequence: CASRGQGTGELFF.